The clone carrying this T cell receptor beta chain was observed once. This entry is derived from a study of T cells after yellow fever vaccination. Trimming took 9 bases from V and 0 from J, leaving 15 bases between them. Germline loops: CDR1 LNHDA, CDR2 SQIVND (reference sequence). The CDR3 has 15 residues. TCRdb analysed the 5' RACE reads with MiXCR anew, one entry per CDR3 protein. The table includes approximately 580,000 distinct CDR3 sequences, around a sixth detected once. This chain links TRBV19 with TRBJ2-1, with a weak D call TRBD2 (6 bases). The TCR comes from a man aged 18 to 30 who received the YFV17D yellow fever vaccine. The sequencing here drew on PBMCs, taken less than 6 days after the first yellow fever vaccination. The CDR3 is CASRRDSYSYNEQFF. The CDR3 DNA is TGTGCCAGCCGTCGGGACTCCTACTCCTACAATGAGCAGTTCTTC.